This TCR beta chain was identified during a study of blood T cell repertoires in COVID-19 (dated by TCRdb to 2020 to 2021). Some background on the complete study: The collaborator samples originated in the United States, Italy and Spain and spanned the acute and convalescent phases of COVID-19. The samples were drawn from two sources: the first 160 participants of the ongoing ImmuneRACE study, and 1,000 to 1,500 subjects contributed by 6 global collaborators. Nearly every sample came with metadata listing a de-identified subject ID, COVID-19 status, age in years and sex. HLA class I and class II types, where available, came from metadata supplied by the sample provider rather than from assay-based typing. Deeply sampled blood TCRbeta repertoires from subjects exposed to, actively infected with, or recovered from COVID-19 were included in the dataset. The repertoires were made available in a free public database intended to serve as a resource for research on the immune response to SARS-CoV-2. The material from the prospective study consisted of cDNA or gDNA derived from T cells, B-cell-depleted T cells, or PBMCs.

In regard to this clone: Its recognized antigen is unknown. Base quality data are lacking; no much larger clone is found one base away.

The cysteine opens and the phenylalanine closes a CDR3 of 14 amino acids. CDR3 DNA is the only sequence kept; it has 42 bases, read in frame from the first base. For CDR1 and CDR2, the germline V gene lists SNHLY and FYNNEI. Compared with germline, V lacks 9 bases and J lacks 2 bases; bases without a gene match: 9. General study outcomes and caveats: The amount of clinical and demographic metadata varied by source and participant and was provided uncurated.

TCRbeta CDR3 regions were amplified from genomic DNA using the immunoSEQ Assay, a bias-controlled multiplex PCR. In the authors' own workflow: Nucleated cell counts per sample were estimated from amplification of reference gene primers within the assay. To quantify the absolute abundance of each unique TCRbeta CDR3 rearrangement, sequence reads were collapsed and filtered. Productive Simpson clonality was computed per sample as the square root of Simpson's diversity index over productive rearrangements. TCRdb holds this immuneACCESS table with in-frame rearrangements only. Some clones are missing; in checked studies, unresolved V genes explain under half, and the rest has no known cause. From that table come the V and J calls and clone size; the DNA was used to work out D and trimming. The sample table shows about 220,000 clones, and 86% are seen once. Roughly a tenth of the sample is held by the ten biggest clonotypes.

At one collaborating source in Seattle, patients were enrolled during active infection and were followed longitudinally through the course of disease. The collaborating institutions used their own protocols to collect whole blood in K2EDTA tubes. For TCRbeta analysis, collaborator samples were shipped as frozen whole blood, as isolated PBMCs, or as DNA extracted from either sample type. The sample comprised peripheral blood. The clonotype was recovered from a woman aged 45-65 years with COVID-19, enrolled during active disease. Rearrangement joined TRBV2 to TRBJ1-1, with 7 junctional bases fitting TRBD1. The CDR3 loop reads CARKRTGVNTEAFF. The DNA sequence follows: TGTGCCAGAAAGCGGACAGGCGTTAACACTGAAGCTTTCTTT.